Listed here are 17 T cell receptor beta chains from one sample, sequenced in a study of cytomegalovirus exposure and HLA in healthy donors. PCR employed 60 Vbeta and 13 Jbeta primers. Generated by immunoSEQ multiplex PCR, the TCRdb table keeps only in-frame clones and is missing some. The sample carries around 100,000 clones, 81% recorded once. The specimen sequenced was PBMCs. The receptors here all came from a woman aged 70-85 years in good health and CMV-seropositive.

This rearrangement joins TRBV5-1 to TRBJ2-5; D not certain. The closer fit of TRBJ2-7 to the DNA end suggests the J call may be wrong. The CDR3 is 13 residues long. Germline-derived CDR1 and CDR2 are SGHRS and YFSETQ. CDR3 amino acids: CASSFPNSYEQYF. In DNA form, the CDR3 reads TGCGCCAGCAGTTTCCCAAACTCCTACGAGCAGTACTTC.

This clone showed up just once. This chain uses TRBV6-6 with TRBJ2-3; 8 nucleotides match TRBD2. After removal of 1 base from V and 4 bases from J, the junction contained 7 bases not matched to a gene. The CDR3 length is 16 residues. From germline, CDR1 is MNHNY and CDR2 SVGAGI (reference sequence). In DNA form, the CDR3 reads TGTGCCAGCAGTTACTTCGGGCTCGGGAGGGCAGATACGCAGTATTTT. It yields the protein CASSYFGLGRADTQYF.

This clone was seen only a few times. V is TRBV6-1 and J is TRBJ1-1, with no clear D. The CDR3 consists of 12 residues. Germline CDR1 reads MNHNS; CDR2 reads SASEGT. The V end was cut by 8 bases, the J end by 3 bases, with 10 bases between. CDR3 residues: CASPDWYTEAFF. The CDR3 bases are TGTGCCAGCCCGGACTGGTACACTGAAGCTTTCTTT.

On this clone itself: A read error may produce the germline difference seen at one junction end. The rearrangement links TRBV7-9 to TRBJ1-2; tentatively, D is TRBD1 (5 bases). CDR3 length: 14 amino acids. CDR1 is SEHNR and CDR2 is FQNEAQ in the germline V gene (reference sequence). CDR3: CASSLADSHYDYTF. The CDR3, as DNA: TGTGCCAGCAGCTTAGCCGACAGTCACTATGACTACACCTTC. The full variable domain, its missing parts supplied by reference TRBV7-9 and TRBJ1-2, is DTGVSQNPRHKITKRGQNVTFRCDPISEHNRLYWYRQTLGQGPEFLTYFQNEAQLEKSRLLSDRFSAERPKGSFSTLEIQRTEQGDSAMYLCASSLADSHYDYTFGSGTRLTVV.

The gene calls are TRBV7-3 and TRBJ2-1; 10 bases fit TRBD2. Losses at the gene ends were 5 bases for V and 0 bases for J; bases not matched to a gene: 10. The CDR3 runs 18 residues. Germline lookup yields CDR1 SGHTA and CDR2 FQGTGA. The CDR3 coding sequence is TGTGCCAGCAGCAAAAAACCCTCTAGCGGGAGCTCCTACAATGAGCAGTTCTTC. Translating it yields CASSKKPSSGSSYNEQFF.

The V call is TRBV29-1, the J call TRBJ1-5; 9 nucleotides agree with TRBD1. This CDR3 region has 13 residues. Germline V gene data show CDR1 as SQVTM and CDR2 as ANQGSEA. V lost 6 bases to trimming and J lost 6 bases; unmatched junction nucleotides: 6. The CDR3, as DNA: TGCAGCGTCACAGGGGGCGAAGGTCAGCCCCAGCATTTT. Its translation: CSVTGGEGQPQHF.

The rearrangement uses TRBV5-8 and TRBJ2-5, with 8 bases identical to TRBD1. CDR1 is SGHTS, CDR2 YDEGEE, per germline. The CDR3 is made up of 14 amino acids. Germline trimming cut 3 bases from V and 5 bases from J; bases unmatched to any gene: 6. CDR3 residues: CASSWTGPGETQYF. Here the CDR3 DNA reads TGTGCCAGCAGCTGGACAGGGCCGGGGGAGACCCAGTACTTC.

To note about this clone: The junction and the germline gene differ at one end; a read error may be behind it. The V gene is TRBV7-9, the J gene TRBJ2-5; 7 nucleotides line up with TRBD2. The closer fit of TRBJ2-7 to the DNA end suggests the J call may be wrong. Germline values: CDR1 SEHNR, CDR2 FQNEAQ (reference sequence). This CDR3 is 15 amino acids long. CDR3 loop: CSSSSPGTMPYEQYF. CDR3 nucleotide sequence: TGTTCCAGCAGCTCCCCCGGGACTATGCCCTACGAGCAGTACTTC.

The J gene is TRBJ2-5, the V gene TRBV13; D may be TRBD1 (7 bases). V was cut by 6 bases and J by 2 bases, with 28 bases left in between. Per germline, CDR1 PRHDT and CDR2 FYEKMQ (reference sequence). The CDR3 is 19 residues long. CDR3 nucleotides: TGTGCCAGCAGTTCGAATGCGCGGGACAGCCTTTCAGATCAAGAGACCCAGTACTTC. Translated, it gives CASSSNARDSLSDQETQYF.

In DNA form, the CDR3 reads TGCGCCAGCAGATGGAAAGGACAGGGGGCGAGGAATGAGCAGTTCTTC. It specifies CASRWKGQGARNEQFF. The rearrangement uses TRBV4-1 and TRBJ2-1; 11 bases match TRBD1. The V segment lost 6 bases and the J segment 7 bases; nucleotides outside the gene matches: 11. Germline CDR1 MGHRA, CDR2 YSYEKL. This CDR3 is 16 amino acids long.

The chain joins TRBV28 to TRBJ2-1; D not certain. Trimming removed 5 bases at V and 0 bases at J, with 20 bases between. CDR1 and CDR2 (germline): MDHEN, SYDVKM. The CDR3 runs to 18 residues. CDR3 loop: CASSPLPKRGFSYNEQFF. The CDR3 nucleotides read TGTGCCAGCAGTCCCCTGCCCAAGCGTGGGTTCTCCTACAATGAGCAGTTCTTC.

CDR3 nucleotide sequence: TGTGCCAGCAGCTCCTATCCTCATGAGCAGTTCTTC. This encodes CASSSYPHEQFF. This chain connects TRBV7-8 to TRBJ2-1; D call uncertain. Germline CDR1 reads SGHVS; CDR2 reads FQNEAQ. V lost 4 bases and J 8 bases, leaving 9 bases between the germline ends. The CDR3 consists of 12 residues.

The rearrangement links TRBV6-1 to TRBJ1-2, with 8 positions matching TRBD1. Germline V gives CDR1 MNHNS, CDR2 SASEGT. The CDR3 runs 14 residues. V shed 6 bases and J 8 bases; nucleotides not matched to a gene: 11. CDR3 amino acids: CASSSVRGQEGYTF. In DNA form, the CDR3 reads TGTGCCAGCAGCAGTGTCAGGGGGCAGGAAGGCTACACCTTC.

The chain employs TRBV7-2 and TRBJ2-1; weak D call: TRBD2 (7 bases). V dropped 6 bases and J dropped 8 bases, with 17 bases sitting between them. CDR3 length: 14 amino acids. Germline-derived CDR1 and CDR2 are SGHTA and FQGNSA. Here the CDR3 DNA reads TGTGCCAGCAGGGGGGGGCTAGCACGGGATGAGCAGTTCTTC. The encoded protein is CASRGGLARDEQFF. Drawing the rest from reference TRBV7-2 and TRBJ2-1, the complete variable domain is GAGVSQSPSNKVTEKGKDVELRCDPISGHTALYWYRQSLGQGLEFLIYFQGNSAPDKSGLPSDRFSAERTGGSVSTLTIQRTQQEDSAVYLCASRGGLARDEQFFGPGTRLTVL.

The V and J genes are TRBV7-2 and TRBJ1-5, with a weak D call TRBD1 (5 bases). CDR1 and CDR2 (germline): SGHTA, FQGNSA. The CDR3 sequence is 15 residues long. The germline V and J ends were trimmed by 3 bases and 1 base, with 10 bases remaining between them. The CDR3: CASSLGGWSNQPQHF. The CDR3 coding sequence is TGTGCCAGCAGCTTGGGGGGTTGGAGCAATCAGCCCCAGCATTTT.

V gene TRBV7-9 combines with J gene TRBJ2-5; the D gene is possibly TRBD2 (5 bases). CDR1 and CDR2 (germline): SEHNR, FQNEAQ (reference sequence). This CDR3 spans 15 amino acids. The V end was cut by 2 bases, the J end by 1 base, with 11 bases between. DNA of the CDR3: TGTGCCAGCAGCTTAACGGGGAGCCTCCAAGAGACCCAGTACTTC. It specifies CASSLTGSLQETQYF.

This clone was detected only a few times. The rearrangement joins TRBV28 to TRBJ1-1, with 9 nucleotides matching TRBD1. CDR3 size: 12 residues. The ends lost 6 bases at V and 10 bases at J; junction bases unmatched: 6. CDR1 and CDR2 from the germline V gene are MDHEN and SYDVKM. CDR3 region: CASRYYRGRAFF. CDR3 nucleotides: TGTGCCAGCAGATACTACAGGGGGCGAGCTTTCTTT.